A selection of T cell receptor beta chains follows, all from one sample in a study of T cells in Graves' hyperthyroidism and ophthalmopathy. TCRdb fed the multiplex PCR reads into MiXCR, producing one record per CDR3 protein. Of 300,000 to 350,000 distinct CDR3 sequences listed, approximately 18% are singletons. Input material: blood. The receptor set was obtained from a woman between 40 and 55 years old with Graves' ophthalmopathy. The CDR3 runs from the conserved cysteine through the conserved F or W. A D gene is named only where the DNA matches it firmly. Not all rows give a size; the values are once, few, many and, for expanded clones, a class.

J,D,V,size,DNA,CDR3
TRBJ2-4,NA,TRBV20-1,many,TGCAGTGCTAGTGGACACCCACCCCTAGCCAAAAACATTCAGTACTTC,CSASGHPPLAKNIQYF
TRBJ1-1,NA,TRBV28,many,TGTGCCAGCAACCTCCCGGGGGCTTTAATTGAAGCTTTCTTT,CASNLPGALIEAFF
TRBJ1-1,TRBD1,TRBV6-5,many,TGTGCCAGCAGTTTCCGGGACAGAAACACTGAAGCTTTCTTT,CASSFRDRNTEAFF
TRBJ2-5,NA,TRBV5-1,many,TGCGCCAGCAGCCCCCCCTCGGAGACCCAGTACTTC,CASSPPSETQYF
TRBJ2-7,NA,TRBV15,many,TGTGCCACCAGCACCGGGTCCCCCTACGAGCAGTACTTC,CATSTGSPYEQYF
TRBJ1-1,NA,TRBV6-2/TRBV6-3,many,TGTGCCAGCAGTTACGAGGGCTCCCTAACTGAAGCTTTCTTT,CASSYEGSLTEAFF
TRBJ2-3,NA,TRBV20-1,many,TGCAGTGCTAGAGAAACAGATACGCAGTATTTT,CSARETDTQYF
TRBJ2-2,TRBD2,TRBV6-2/TRBV6-3,many,TGTGCCAGCAGTTACGCGGGAGTAGTCGGGGAGCTGTTTTTT,CASSYAGVVGELFF
TRBJ1-5,TRBD1,TRBV6-5,NA,TGTGCCAGCAGTTACTCGACCCGCGGGACAGGCTATCAGCCCCAGCATTTT,CASSYSTRGTGYQPQHF
TRBJ2-5,NA,TRBV12-3/TRBV12-4,many,TGTGCCAGCAGTCTAACCGGGTATTTCATAGACTTC,CASSLTGYFIDF
TRBJ1-1,TRBD1,TRBV3-1,many,TGTGCCAGCAGCAGGGACAGAGACACTGAAGCTTTCTTT,CASSRDRDTEAFF
TRBJ1-2,NA,TRBV25-1,many,TGTGCCAGCACCACACCTACACTTACAGGGAACTATGGCTACACCTTC,CASTTPTLTGNYGYTF
TRBJ1-5,TRBD1,TRBV20-1,few,TGCAGTGCTACTTACCTGACAGGGGGCAATCAGCCCCAGCATTTT,CSATYLTGGNQPQHF
TRBJ2-7,NA,TRBV28,many,TGTGCCAGCAGTTCTACCTTAGAGACCTACGAGCAGTACTTC,CASSSTLETYEQYF
TRBJ2-7,TRBD2,TRBV28,many,TGTGCCAGCAGTTTACGACTAGCGGGAGGTTACGAGCAGTACTTC,CASSLRLAGGYEQYF
TRBJ2-7,NA,TRBV12-3/TRBV12-4,NA,TGTGCCACCAGTCCAGGGGCGTACGAGCAGTACTTC,CATSPGAYEQYF
TRBJ1-2,NA,TRBV6-5,many,TGTGCCAGCAGTTATGATTCGTACGGACTTAACTATGGCTACACCTTC,CASSYDSYGLNYGYTF
TRBJ2-2,NA,TRBV15,many,TGTGCCACCAGCAGCGGGGGCCCATTAGGCGGGGCGAACACCGGGGAGCTGTTTTTT,CATSSGGPLGGANTGELFF